The rows below give T cell receptor beta chains drawn from one sample of a study of blood T cells in healthy people across ages. TCRdb redid the calling of the 5' RACE reads with MiXCR, one entry per CDR3 protein. The sample includes more than 650,000 distinct CDR3 sequences, 22% seen only once; the top ten take around a fifth. Sequences were obtained from blood. The receptors derive from a man between 65 and 85 years old in good health. The CDR3 runs from the conserved cysteine through the conserved F or W. D genes are given only for firm matches. Clone size, where shown, is once, few, many, or a class for clones that have expanded.

V gene	D gene	J gene	clone size	CDR3 protein	CDR3 DNA
TRBV5-1	NA	TRBJ2-6	many	CASSLGGTGSGANVLTF	TGCGCCAGCAGCTTAGGGGGGACCGGCTCTGGGGCCAACGTCCTGACTTTC
TRBV6-2/TRBV6-3	TRBD2	TRBJ2-1	NA	CASSRGTSVEEQFF	TGTGCCAGCAGTCGGGGGACTAGCGTAGAAGAGCAGTTCTTC
TRBV6-4	NA	TRBJ2-3	NA	CASNEGHSTDAQYF	TGTGCCAGCAACGAAGGGCATAGCACAGATGCGCAGTATTTT
TRBV11-2	NA	TRBJ1-4	NA	CASSLDSGRIEKLFF	TGTGCCAGCAGCTTAGATTCCGGACGGATTGAAAAACTGTTTTTT
TRBV5-1	TRBD1	TRBJ2-2	NA	CASSVSGTGENTGELFF	TGCGCCAGCAGCGTCTCCGGGACAGGAGAGAACACCGGGGAGCTGTTTTTT
TRBV7-2	NA	TRBJ2-3	NA	CASSLGLGRGGTDTQYF	TGTGCCAGCAGCTTAGGTTTGGGCCGAGGTGGAACAGATACGCAGTATTTT
TRBV7-9	NA	TRBJ2-2	NA	CASSLTFDTGELFF	TGTGCCAGCAGTCTAACTTTTGACACCGGGGAGCTGTTTTTT
TRBV7-9	NA	TRBJ2-1	few	CASSFRPQDNEQFF	TGTGCCAGCAGCTTTCGGCCGCAGGACAATGAGCAGTTCTTC
TRBV19	NA	TRBJ1-1	NA	CASSSWGASTEAFF	TGTGCCAGTAGTTCATGGGGGGCATCCACTGAAGCTTTCTTT
TRBV29-1	NA	TRBJ1-2	NA	CSVETWSGYGYTF	TGCAGCGTTGAAACGTGGTCAGGCTATGGCTACACCTTC
TRBV5-1	NA	TRBJ2-2	NA	CASSFGGAPGELFF	TGCGCCAGCAGCTTCGGAGGGGCACCCGGGGAGCTGTTTTTT
TRBV24-1	TRBD2	TRBJ2-1	few	CATSDPGRAGGAEQFF	TGTGCCACCAGTGATCCCGGGCGAGCGGGAGGAGCCGAGCAGTTCTTC
TRBV3-1	TRBD1	TRBJ1-2	few	CASSQGTGTGILSYGYTF	TGTGCCAGCAGCCAAGGTACCGGGACAGGGATTTTGAGTTATGGCTACACCTTC
TRBV2	NA	TRBJ2-7	NA	CASNKYSYEQYF	TGTGCCAGCAACAAGTACAGCTACGAGCAGTACTTC
TRBV28	NA	TRBJ2-1	few	CASRPFMVGNEQFF	TGTGCCAGCAGACCTTTCATGGTGGGAAATGAGCAGTTCTTC
TRBV10-3	TRBD2	TRBJ2-3	NA	CAIHSGGHTDTQYF	TGTGCCATCCATAGCGGGGGGCACACAGATACGCAGTATTTT
TRBV20-1	NA	TRBJ2-3	NA	CSVLGTSTDTQYF	TGCAGTGTCCTGGGGACTAGCACAGATACGCAGTATTTT
TRBV3-1	NA	TRBJ2-1	NA	CASSHLYNEQFF	TGTGCCAGCAGCCATTTGTACAATGAGCAGTTCTTC
TRBV6-1	NA	TRBJ2-5	NA	CASSGSSGMRETQYF	TGTGCCAGCAGTGGTTCCTCAGGGATGCGAGAGACCCAGTACTTC
TRBV12-3/TRBV12-4	NA	TRBJ2-3	NA	CASSLSDSTDTQYF	TGTGCCAGCAGTTTATCGGACAGCACAGATACGCAGTATTTT
TRBV5-8	TRBD1	TRBJ2-7	NA	CASRNPGTGVYEQYF	TGTGCCAGCAGGAATCCCGGGACAGGGGTCTACGAGCAGTACTTC
TRBV6-5	NA	TRBJ1-6	few	CASRPRGSNSPLHF	TGTGCCAGCAGACCCCGCGGTTCTAATTCACCCCTCCACTTT
TRBV19	NA	TRBJ2-7	NA	CASGGLYEQYF	TGTGCCAGCGGGGGTCTCTACGAGCAGTACTTC
TRBV9	TRBD2	TRBJ2-1	few	CASSLSRGGLSYNEQFF	TGTGCCAGCAGCCTATCCCGGGGGGGCCTGTCCTACAATGAGCAGTTCTTC
TRBV29-1	TRBD1	TRBJ2-5	NA	CSGRTGGETQYF	TGCAGCGGCCGGACAGGGGGAGAGACCCAGTACTTC
TRBV7-2	TRBD1	TRBJ2-7	few	CASSLVHGTGAREQYF	TGTGCCAGCAGCTTAGTACACGGGACAGGGGCTAGAGAGCAGTACTTC
TRBV6-5	TRBD1	TRBJ1-3	few	CASRRDRGVDGNTIYF	TGTGCCAGCAGGAGGGACAGGGGGGTTGACGGAAACACCATATATTTT
TRBV29-1	NA	TRBJ1-2	few	CSVPRQSGYTF	TGCAGCGTTCCACGACAATCCGGCTACACCTTC
TRBV6-5	NA	TRBJ1-5	NA	CASRMTAGNQPQHF	TGTGCCAGCAGGATGACTGCGGGCAATCAGCCCCAGCATTTT
TRBV12-3/TRBV12-4	TRBD1	TRBJ1-2	NA	CASSETGNNGYTF	TGTGCCAGCAGCGAGACAGGGAACAATGGCTACACCTTC
TRBV5-1	NA	TRBJ2-3	few	CASRPPRGGTDTQYF	TGCGCCAGCAGACCTCCCCGAGGGGGCACAGATACGCAGTATTTT
TRBV9	NA	TRBJ2-5	few	CASSVAAFGGLQETQYF	TGTGCCAGCAGCGTAGCCGCTTTTGGAGGGCTCCAAGAGACCCAGTACTTC
TRBV18	NA	TRBJ1-1	NA	CASSPPVRINEAFF	TGTGCCAGCTCACCACCCGTGAGGATCAATGAAGCTTTCTTT
TRBV12-3/TRBV12-4	TRBD2	TRBJ2-5	NA	CASRPGTRIPQYF	TGTGCCAGCAGGCCAGGGACTAGGATACCCCAGTACTTC